The entry that follows covers one TCR beta chain sequence. The data belong to a study of cytotoxic CD8 clonotypes in ibrutinib-treated CLL. Study summary: The patient breakdown showed 10 to 12 relapsed/refractory and some 14 treatment-naive cases, with about 18 IGHV unmutated. Following treatment for a median roughly 13 months, range 6 to 36, response samples were then taken. After median around 5.5 years, approximately 14 stayed in remission, about 12 progressed; responses roughly 24 partial, 2 complete.

Data came from immunoSEQ multiplex PCR; TCRdb stores just in-frame clones and leaves some out. The table has some 200,000 clones, about 75% seen once. This material consisted of PBMCs, taken after 12 months of ibrutinib treatment. This clonotype was obtained from a human donor with chronic lymphocytic leukemia.

The CDR3 nucleotides are TGTGCCAGCAGCCAAAACTATGGCTACACCTTC. Its protein product is CASSQNYGYTF. The V gene is TRBV5-6, the J gene TRBJ1-2; the D is unclear. V dropped 4 bases and J dropped 2 bases, with 3 bases sitting between them. CDR3 length equals 11 residues. Germline-derived CDR1 and CDR2 are SGHDT and YYEEEE.